This T cell receptor beta chain was found in a study of CD8 T cells in Susac syndrome. General observations from the study: As the study acknowledged, the number of individuals in its TCR sequencing and HLA analysis was relatively small.

The multiple sclerosis controls comprised treatment-naive patients whose relapsing-remitting disease was stable or active. TEMRA cells were enriched by FACS, and CD4+ and CD8+ T cells were negatively isolated. This CDR3 has 18 amino acids. V lost 0 bases and J lost 0, with 12 bases in between. The germline V gene encodes CDR1 LGHNA and CDR2 YSLEER. A quantity of roughly 0.5 to 1 ug RNA underwent reverse transcription using random hexamers. TCRdb re-derived calls from the immunoSEQ multiplex PCR reads in MiXCR, one entry per CDR3 protein. The table shows roughly 120,000 distinct CDR3 sequences, with around 94% occurring only once. Remarks on this clonotype: The antigen is unknown.

This TCR was sampled from a human donor with multiple sclerosis. The material sequenced was CD4+ T cells from PBMCs. V gene TRBV4-3 combines with J gene TRBJ1-6; D is unresolved. CDR3 region: CASSQDGAGSSYNSPLHF. The CDR3 DNA reads as TGCGCCAGCAGCCAAGATGGCGCGGGGAGCTCCTATAATTCACCCCTCCACTTT.